The rows below give T cell receptor beta chains drawn from one sample of a study of vaccination effects on CD4 cells after COVID-19. These receptors have no known antigen. Some clones are missing from TCRdb's copy, which holds only in-frame ones; the method was immunoSEQ multiplex PCR. The top ten hold about 9.3% of the sample, which has fewer than 30,000 clones, around three quarters seen once. The input for sequencing was CD4+ T cells from PBMCs cultured with HCoV-NL63 spike peptides, taken before COVID-19 vaccination. The receptors were sampled from a human donor who received a COVID-19 vaccine. Both conserved end residues are part of each CDR3.

V gene	J gene	CDR3 protein
TRBV7-9	TRBJ2-1	CASSLMQGEQFF
TRBV20-1	TRBJ2-1	CSASIPAYNEQFF
TRBV6-2/TRBV6-3	TRBJ1-1	CASSPVGQGLTEAFF
TRBV6-5	TRBJ2-5	CASSFTGYQETQYF
TRBV10-3	TRBJ1-5	CAISESRTAKTPYPPQHF
TRBV5-1	TRBJ1-3	CASSLAGGIGNTIYF
TRBV5-6	TRBJ2-1	CASITMGGSYNEQFF
TRBV28	TRBJ1-4	CASREGATNEKLFF
TRBV5-5	TRBJ1-5	CASSLGQGILRNGQPQHF
TRBV6-1	TRBJ2-5	CASSETGIGETQYF
TRBV7-7	TRBJ1-1	CASSLGRNTEAFF
TRBV5-1	TRBJ2-1	CASSLGGGRANNEQFF
TRBV27	TRBJ1-4	CASSFFNPPGDRLFF
TRBV7-9	TRBJ2-5	CASSLALFQQETQYF
TRBV5-1	TRBJ1-4	CASRGYEKLFF
TRBV7-5	TRBJ2-7	CVRKQNPYYEQYF
TRBV3-1/TRBV3-2	TRBJ2-1	CASSQGGGGTYNEQFF
TRBV6-5	TRBJ2-1	CASSTTGGYNEQFF
TRBV19	TRBJ1-2	CASSPRGGPYGYTF
TRBV12-3/TRBV12-4	TRBJ1-5	CASGPLDQPQHF
TRBV14	TRBJ1-4	CASSYLGGGKLFF
TRBV18	TRBJ1-2	CASSRSGQGNGYTF
TRBV25-1	TRBJ1-2	CASSVAVNYGYTF
TRBV18	TRBJ2-7	CASSTPSGDRAYEQYF
TRBV2	TRBJ2-1	CASRKRTSGYNEQFF
TRBV25-1	TRBJ2-3	CASRANWDSQGVDTQYF
TRBV11-2	TRBJ2-3	CASSPGQLSTDTQYF
TRBV25-1	TRBJ2-7	CASSEGGTGGYEQYF
TRBV14	TRBJ2-5	CASSQARETQYF
TRBV7-9	TRBJ2-3	CASSLGGTSGFTDTQYF
TRBV29-1	TRBJ2-7	CSVRGQIYEQYF
TRBV12-3/TRBV12-4	TRBJ1-2	CASSLPGAYGYTF
TRBV6-1	TRBJ1-1	CASSDVTGVNTEAFF
TRBV9	TRBJ2-3	CASSVGGADTQYF
TRBV7-2	TRBJ2-1	CASSLRRESEQFF
TRBV5-1	TRBJ1-5	CASSLQGRQPQHF
TRBV6-5	TRBJ1-5	CASSAQTAGNQPQHF
TRBV10-1	TRBJ2-7	CASSEGGVHEQYF
TRBV7-2	TRBJ1-2	CASSFPENHPGSGYTF
TRBV20-1	TRBJ2-1	CSALQGSEQFF
TRBV7-7	TRBJ2-5	CASSLGSGETQYF